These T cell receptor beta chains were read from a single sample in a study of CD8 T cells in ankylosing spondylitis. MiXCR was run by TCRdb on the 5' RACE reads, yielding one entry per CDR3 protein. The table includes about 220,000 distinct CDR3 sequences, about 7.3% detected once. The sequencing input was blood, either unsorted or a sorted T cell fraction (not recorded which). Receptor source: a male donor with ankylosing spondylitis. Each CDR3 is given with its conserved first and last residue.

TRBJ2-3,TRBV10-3,CAISKGQGNTDTQYF
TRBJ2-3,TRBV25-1,CASSEWAGGVDTQYF
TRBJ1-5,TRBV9,CASSVGGQPQHF
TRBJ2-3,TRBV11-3,CASSFVLQGTQYF
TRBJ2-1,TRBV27,CASSLNPPDEGYEQFF
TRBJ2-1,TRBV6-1,CASFGDQYHLRECF
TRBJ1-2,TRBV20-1,CSARDRGGVYGYTF
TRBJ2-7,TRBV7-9,CASSLVYEFSYEQYF
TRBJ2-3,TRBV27,CASTPVGTGVPERYF
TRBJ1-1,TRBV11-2,CASSLPVGGTEAFF
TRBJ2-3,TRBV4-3,CASRLGRERADTQYF
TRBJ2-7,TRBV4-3,CASSQGEGGSREQYF
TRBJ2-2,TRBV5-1,CASSQSDRNTGELFF
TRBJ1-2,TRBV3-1,CASSQLTGLHYGYTF
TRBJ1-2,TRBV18,CASSPPTGTVYGYTF
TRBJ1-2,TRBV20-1,CSASLAGYYGYTF
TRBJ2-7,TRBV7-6,CASSRDARGQRDEQYF
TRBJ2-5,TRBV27,CASSLTRGDQETQYF
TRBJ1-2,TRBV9,CASSALNNVGLSFRYGYTF
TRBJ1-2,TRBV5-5,CASSSGNNYGYTF
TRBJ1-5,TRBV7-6,CASSLGRGNQPQHF
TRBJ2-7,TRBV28,CASRPTGPYEQYF
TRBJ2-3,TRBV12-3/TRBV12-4,CASSAGTRDTQYF
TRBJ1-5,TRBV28,CASSPRAEGNQPQHF
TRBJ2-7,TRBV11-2,CASSFYGSSYEQYF
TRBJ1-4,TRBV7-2,CASSPGVRGRGEKLFF
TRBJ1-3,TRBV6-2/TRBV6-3,CASTDVVSASHLSSGNTIYF
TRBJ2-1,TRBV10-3,CAISEGVDGERYNEQFF
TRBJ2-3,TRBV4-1,CASSTPDRRSTDTQYF
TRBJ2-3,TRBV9,CASSPRGGGADTQYF
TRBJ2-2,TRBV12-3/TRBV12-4,CASSRTGHTGELFF
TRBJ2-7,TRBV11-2,CASSRFGGGYEQYF
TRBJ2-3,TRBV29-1,CSVDSISGGADTQYF
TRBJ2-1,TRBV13,CASSSRTTGIDEQFF